The rows below give T cell receptor beta chains drawn from one sample of a study of CD8 T cells in Susac syndrome. A single record per CDR3 protein comes from TCRdb applying MiXCR to the immunoSEQ multiplex PCR reads. The sample consists of under 200,000 distinct CDR3 sequences, 85% to 95% of them appearing once. The sample consisted of CD4+ T cells from PBMCs. The receptors were gathered from a human donor with Susac syndrome. The CDR3 runs from the conserved cysteine through the conserved F or W.

j_call v_call cdr3_aa
TRBJ1-6 TRBV2 CADGREKNSPLHF
TRBJ2-7 TRBV4-1 CASSHRTVDSYEQYF
TRBJ1-1 TRBV20-1 CSASGRPNTEAFF
TRBJ2-1 TRBV7-2 CASSLTSGYKNEQFF
TRBJ2-5 TRBV2 CASSGTSGQETQYF
TRBJ2-1 TRBV29-1 CSVLAVTLYNEQFF
TRBJ2-3 TRBV7-2 CASSFRFAPGTDTQYF
TRBJ2-5 TRBV12-3/TRBV12-4 CASSLLSRETQYF
TRBJ1-2 TRBV29-1 CSVEVGMGGYTF
TRBJ2-3 TRBV2 CASSGQGRNTQYF
TRBJ1-3 TRBV30 CAWRTTGNTIYF
TRBJ2-2 TRBV2 CASTPSPAANTGELFF
TRBJ2-5 TRBV20-1 CSAGGRREETQYF
TRBJ2-7 TRBV4-3 CASSQVRSKSYEQYF
TRBJ1-6 TRBV30 CAWSPAVGSYNSPLHF
TRBJ1-2 TRBV12-3/TRBV12-4 CASSPASPYGYTF
TRBJ2-7 TRBV3-1 CASSSSGGGSYEQYF
TRBJ1-6 TRBV30 CAWSADRAGAHNSPLHF
TRBJ1-1 TRBV25-1 CASSESESLGSRNTEAFF
TRBJ1-2 TRBV15 CATSTKGQIHGYTF
TRBJ2-5 TRBV7-2 CASTPRAGETQYF
TRBJ2-5 TRBV20-1 CSARRGQGQETQYF
TRBJ2-2 TRBV29-1 CSADPGTGANGELFF
TRBJ2-7 TRBV20-1 CSARDSPYEQYF
TRBJ2-1 TRBV7-6 CASSSLVYNEQFF
TRBJ2-3 TRBV6-4 CASSVGATDTQYF
TRBJ1-2 TRBV4-3 CASSPRAGLGYTF
TRBJ1-1 TRBV9 CASSVDPALGGAFF
TRBJ1-5 TRBV12-3/TRBV12-4 CASRNAAPGRPQHF